Shown below are 3 T cell receptor beta chains from a single sample sequenced in a study of T-cell memory formation after mild COVID-19. MiXCR, run by TCRdb on the 5' RACE reads, gives a single entry per CDR3 protein. The sample consists of about 400,000 distinct CDR3 sequences, 18% of them appearing once. Sequenced sample: PBMCs or a T cell subset sorted from them (not recorded which). The receptors were sampled from a man aged 18 to 35 who had mild COVID-19 (a few samples of this study predate the infection). Cell type and time point are not known.

This clonotype appeared a few times. V usage is TRBV4-1 and J usage is TRBJ1-5; no definite D call. The V and J ends lost 4 bases and 3 bases respectively, with 16 bases between them. The CDR3 loop spans 16 amino acids. CDR1 is MGHRA and CDR2 is YSYEKL in the germline V gene. The CDR3 nucleotides read TGCGCCAGCAGCCCCCTCGAGGCGGGAGCCAATCAGCCCCAGCATTTT. Amino acids: CASSPLEAGANQPQHF.

The chain is built from TRBV28 and TRBJ2-7; D is possibly TRBD1 (6 bases). Germline V gene sequence: CDR1 MDHEN, CDR2 SYDVKM. The CDR3 length is 13 residues. With 5 bases removed from V and 3 bases from J, the gap between germline ends came to 11 bases. The CDR3 DNA reads as TGTGCCAGCAGTCGCCCACAGGGCTACGAGCAGTACGTC. Amino acids: CASSRPQGYEQYV.

This clonotype was counted only a few times. At one of its ends the junction is not consistent with the germline gene, which may arise from a read error. J is TRBJ1-4 and V is TRBV12-3 or TRBV12-4; D gene uncertain. The CDR3 consists of 14 residues. The CDR3 spells CASSLGSAGEKLFF. The CDR3 nucleotides are TGTGCCAGTAGTTTAGGGAGCGCGGGGGAAAAACTGTTTTTT.